This is a list of T cell receptor beta chains from one sample in a study of CD8 T cells in ankylosing spondylitis. TCRdb independently ran MiXCR on the 5' RACE reads; one entry per CDR3 protein. The sample contains approximately 25,000 distinct CDR3 sequences, less than 20% of which appear only once. The sequencing input was blood. These receptor sequences come from a male donor with ankylosing spondylitis or in good health (not recorded which). The CDR3 runs from the conserved cysteine through the conserved F or W. A D gene is named only where the DNA matches it firmly. Size values are once, few and many counts, or a class for expanded clones, and some rows have none.

TRBJ2-5 | TRBV5-1 | NA | many | CASSPMRGPETQYF | TGCGCCAGCAGCCCGATGCGGGGCCCTGAGACCCAGTACTTC
TRBJ2-2 | TRBV29-1 | TRBD1 | many | CSLGDSFTGELFF | TGCAGCCTGGGGGACAGCTTCACCGGGGAGCTGTTTTTT
TRBJ2-1 | TRBV7-9 | TRBD2 | NA | CASSFSGNLNEQFF | TGTGCCAGCAGCTTCAGCGGGAATTTAAATGAGCAGTTCTTC
TRBJ2-1 | TRBV6-6 | NA | NA | CASSSASYNEQFF | TGTGCCAGCAGCTCTGCGTCCTACAATGAGCAGTTCTTC
TRBJ2-5 | TRBV7-2 | NA | NA | CASRQMQWGQETQYF | TGTGCCAGCAGACAGATGCAGTGGGGGCAGGAGACCCAGTACTTC
TRBJ1-4 | TRBV29-1 | NA | NA | CSVELVAEKLFF | TGCAGCGTTGAACTCGTGGCTGAAAAACTGTTTTTT
TRBJ2-7 | TRBV30 | NA | NA | CAWSYGISYEQYF | TGTGCCTGGAGTTACGGGATCAGCTACGAGCAGTACTTC
TRBJ2-1 | TRBV7-2 | NA | NA | CASRAGSLYNEQFF | TGTGCCAGTCGCGCGGGAAGCCTCTACAATGAGCAGTTCTTC
TRBJ1-4 | TRBV6-2/TRBV6-3 | NA | few | CASRNGRTTNEKLFF | TGTGCCAGCAGAAACGGACGTACAACTAATGAAAAACTGTTTTTT
TRBJ2-3 | TRBV5-1 | TRBD2 | NA | CASTERGGRADTQYF | TGCGCCAGCACAGAACGGGGGGGAAGGGCAGATACGCAGTATTTT
TRBJ2-5 | TRBV29-1 | NA | NA | CSVRTNSQETQYF | TGCAGCGTTCGGACGAATTCCCAAGAGACCCAGTACTTC
TRBJ1-4 | TRBV20-1 | NA | few | CSAMGGAQNSRGEKLFF | TGCAGTGCTATGGGGGGGGCTCAGAATTCGCGCGGTGAAAAACTGTTTTTT
TRBJ2-1 | TRBV7-2 | NA | NA | CASRRRGYNEQFF | TGTGCCAGCAGGAGGAGAGGGTACAATGAGCAGTTCTTC
TRBJ1-1 | TRBV4-3 | NA | NA | CASGQRDKGEAFF | TGCGCCAGTGGCCAAAGGGATAAGGGTGAAGCTTTCTTT
TRBJ1-1 | TRBV6-1 | NA | NA | CASVRDYGTEAFF | TGTGCCAGCGTGCGGGATTACGGCACTGAAGCTTTCTTT
TRBJ2-2 | TRBV12-3/TRBV12-4 | NA | many | CAYTSKAAGGELFF | TGTGCCTACACCAGTAAGGCGGCGGGCGGGGAGCTGTTTTTT
TRBJ2-7 | TRBV10-3 | NA | few | CAISESLGIGNYEQYF | TGTGCCATCAGTGAGTCGCTAGGGATTGGGAACTACGAGCAGTACTTC
TRBJ2-1 | TRBV12-3/TRBV12-4 | NA | few | CASSSAVAEQFF | TGTGCCAGCAGTTCCGCAGTGGCTGAGCAGTTCTTC
TRBJ2-1 | TRBV5-1 | NA | few | CASSLAGYDEQFF | TGCGCCAGCAGCTTGGCAGGGTATGATGAGCAGTTCTTC